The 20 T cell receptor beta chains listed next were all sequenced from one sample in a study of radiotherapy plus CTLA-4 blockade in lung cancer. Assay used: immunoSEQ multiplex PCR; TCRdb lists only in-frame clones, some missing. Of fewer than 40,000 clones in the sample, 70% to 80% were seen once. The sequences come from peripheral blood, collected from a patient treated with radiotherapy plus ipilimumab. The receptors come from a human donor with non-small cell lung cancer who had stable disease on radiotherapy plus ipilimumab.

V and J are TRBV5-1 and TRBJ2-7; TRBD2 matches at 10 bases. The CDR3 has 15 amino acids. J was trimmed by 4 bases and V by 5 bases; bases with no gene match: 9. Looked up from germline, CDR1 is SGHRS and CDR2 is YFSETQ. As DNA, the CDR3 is TGCGCCAGCAGTTTACTAGCGGGGCAAGATTACGAGCAGTACTTC. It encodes CASSLLAGQDYEQYF. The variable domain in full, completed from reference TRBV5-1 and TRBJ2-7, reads KAGVTQTPRYLIKTRGQQVTLSCSPISGHRSVSWYQQTPGQGLQFLFEYFSETQRNKGNFPGRFSGRQFSNSRSEMNVSTLELGDSALYLCASSLLAGQDYEQYFGPGTRLTVT.

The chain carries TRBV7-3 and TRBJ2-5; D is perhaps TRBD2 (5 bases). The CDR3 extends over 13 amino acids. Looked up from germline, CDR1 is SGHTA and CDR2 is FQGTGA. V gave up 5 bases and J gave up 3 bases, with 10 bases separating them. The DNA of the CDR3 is TGTGCCAGCAGCCTCGGGATGAAAGAGACCCAGTACTTC. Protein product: CASSLGMKETQYF.

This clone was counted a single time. The CDR3 region has the DNA TGTGCCTGGAGTGTAGAGGGGGTTATCTCCTACGAGCAGTACTTC. Its translation is CAWSVEGVISYEQYF. The rearrangement links TRBV30 to TRBJ2-7; maybe TRBD1 (6 bases). Per germline, CDR1 GTSNPN and CDR2 SVGIG (reference sequence). Trimming cost V 0 bases and J 0 bases, with 12 bases left between them. This CDR3 spans 15 amino acids. Based on the CDR3 plus reference TRBV30 and TRBJ2-7, the full variable domain is SQTIHQWPATLVQPVGSPLSLECTVEGTSNPNLYWYRQAAGRGLQLLFYSVGIGQISSEVPQNLSASRPQDRQFILSSKKLLLSDSGFYLCAWSVEGVISYEQYFGPGTRLTVT.

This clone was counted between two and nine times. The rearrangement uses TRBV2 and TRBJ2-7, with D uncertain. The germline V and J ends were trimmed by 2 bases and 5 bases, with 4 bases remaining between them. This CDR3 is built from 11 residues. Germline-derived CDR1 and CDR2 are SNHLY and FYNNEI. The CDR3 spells CASSENDEQYV. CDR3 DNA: TGTGCCAGCAGTGAAAATGACGAGCAGTACGTC.

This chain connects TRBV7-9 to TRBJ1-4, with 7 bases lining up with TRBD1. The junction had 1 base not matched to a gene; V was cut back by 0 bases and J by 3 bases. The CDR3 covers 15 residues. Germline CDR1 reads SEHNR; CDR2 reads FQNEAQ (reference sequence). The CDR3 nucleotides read TGTGCCAGCAGCTTAGCGACAGGGCCTAATGAAAAACTGTTTTTT. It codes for CASSLATGPNEKLFF.

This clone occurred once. In nucleotides, the CDR3 is TGTGCCAGCAGTGACTCACCAGGGGTAGAGACCCAGTACTTC. This sequence encodes CASSDSPGVETQYF. The chain couples TRBV2 to TRBJ2-5; a possible D gene is TRBD1 (6 bases). The CDR3 extends over 14 amino acids. Trimming removed 3 bases at V and 4 bases at J, with 12 bases between. Germline V gene lookup returns CDR1 SNHLY and CDR2 FYNNEI. The full variable domain, rest sourced from reference TRBV2 and TRBJ2-5, is EPEVTQTPSHQVTQMGQEVILRCVPISNHLYFYWYRQILGQKVEFLVSFYNNEISEKSEIFDDQFSVERPDGSNFTLKIRSTKLEDSAMYFCASSDSPGVETQYFGPGTRLLVL.

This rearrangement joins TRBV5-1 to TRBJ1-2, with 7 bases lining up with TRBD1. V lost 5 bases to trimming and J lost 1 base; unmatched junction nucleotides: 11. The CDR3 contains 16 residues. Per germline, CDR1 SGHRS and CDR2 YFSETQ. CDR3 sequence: CASRPPGQTYNYGYTF. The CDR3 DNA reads TGCGCCAGCAGACCTCCGGGACAGACCTATAACTATGGCTACACCTTC.

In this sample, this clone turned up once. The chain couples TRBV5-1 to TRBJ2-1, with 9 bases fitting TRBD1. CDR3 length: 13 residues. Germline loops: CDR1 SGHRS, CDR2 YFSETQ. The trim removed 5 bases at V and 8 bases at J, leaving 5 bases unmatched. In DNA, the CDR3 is TGCGCCAGCAGTCTAGGACAGGGGCATGAGCAGTTCTTC. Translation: CASSLGQGHEQFF. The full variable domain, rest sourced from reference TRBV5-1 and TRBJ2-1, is KAGVTQTPRYLIKTRGQQVTLSCSPISGHRSVSWYQQTPGQGLQFLFEYFSETQRNKGNFPGRFSGRQFSNSRSEMNVSTLELGDSALYLCASSLGQGHEQFFGPGTRLTVL.

The CDR3 DNA reads TGTGCCTGGAGTGCGGGGATTAACTATGGCTACACCTTC. The encoded protein is CAWSAGINYGYTF. The chain links TRBV30 to TRBJ1-2, with D unresolved. This CDR3 spans 13 amino acids. V lost 1 base and J 1 base, leaving 7 bases between the germline ends. Germline CDR1 and CDR2: GTSNPN and SVGIG (reference sequence).

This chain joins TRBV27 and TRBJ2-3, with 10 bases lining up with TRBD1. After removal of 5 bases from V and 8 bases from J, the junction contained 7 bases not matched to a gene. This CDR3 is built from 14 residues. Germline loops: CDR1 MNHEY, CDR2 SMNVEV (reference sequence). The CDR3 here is CASSLRQGATTQYF. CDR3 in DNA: TGTGCCAGCAGTCTAAGACAGGGGGCGACTACGCAGTATTTT.

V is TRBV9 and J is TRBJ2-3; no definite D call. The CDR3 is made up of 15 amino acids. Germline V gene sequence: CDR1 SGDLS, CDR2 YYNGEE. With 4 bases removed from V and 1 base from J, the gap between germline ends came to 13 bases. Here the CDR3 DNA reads TGTGCCAGCAGCTCCCCAACGCGCGGCACAGATACGCAGTATTTT. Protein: CASSSPTRGTDTQYF.

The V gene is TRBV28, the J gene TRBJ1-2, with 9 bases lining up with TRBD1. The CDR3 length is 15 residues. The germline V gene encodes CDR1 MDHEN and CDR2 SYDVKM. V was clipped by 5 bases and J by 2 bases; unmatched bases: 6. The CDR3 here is CASSKGQGRNYGYTF. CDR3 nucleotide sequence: TGTGCCAGCAGTAAAGGACAGGGGCGGAACTATGGCTACACCTTC.

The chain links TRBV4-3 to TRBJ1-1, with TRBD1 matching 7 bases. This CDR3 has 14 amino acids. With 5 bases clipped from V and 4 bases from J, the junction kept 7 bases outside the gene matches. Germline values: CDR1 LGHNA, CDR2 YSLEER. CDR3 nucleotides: TGCGCCAGCAGCTTAAGACAGGGTTTCACTGAAGCTTTCTTT. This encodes CASSLRQGFTEAFF.

The CDR3 DNA sequence: TGTGCCAGCAGTGTATCCCAGGGGGACCCAACCTCCGAGACCCAGTACTTC. Residues: CASSVSQGDPTSETQYF. This sequence joins TRBV6-1 and TRBJ2-5; TRBD1 matches at 7 bases. With 4 bases clipped from V and 5 bases from J, the junction kept 16 bases outside the gene matches. CDR3 length equals 17 residues. Germline CDR1 reads MNHNS; CDR2 reads SASEGT.

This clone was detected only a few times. CDR3 loop: CASSLASAGPPNYGYTF. The CDR3 coding sequence is TGTGCCAGCAGCTTAGCCTCCGCGGGGCCGCCTAACTATGGCTACACCTTC. This chain connects TRBV7-9 to TRBJ1-2; D is perhaps TRBD1 (5 bases). V was pared by 0 bases and J by 0 bases, with 14 bases between. Per germline, CDR1 SEHNR and CDR2 FQNEAQ (reference sequence). CDR3 length: 17 residues.

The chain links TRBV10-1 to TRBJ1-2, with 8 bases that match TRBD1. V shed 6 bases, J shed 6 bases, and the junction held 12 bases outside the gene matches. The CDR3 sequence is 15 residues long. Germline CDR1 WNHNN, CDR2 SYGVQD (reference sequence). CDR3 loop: CASSPEPDRVDGYTF. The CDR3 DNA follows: TGCGCCAGCAGCCCCGAACCGGACAGGGTTGATGGCTACACCTTC.

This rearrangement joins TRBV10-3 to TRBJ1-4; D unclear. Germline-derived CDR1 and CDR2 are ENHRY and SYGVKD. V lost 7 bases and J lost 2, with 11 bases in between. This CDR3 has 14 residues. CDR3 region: CAINEGATNEKLFF. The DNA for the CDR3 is TGTGCCATCAACGAGGGTGCCACTAATGAAAAACTGTTTTTT.

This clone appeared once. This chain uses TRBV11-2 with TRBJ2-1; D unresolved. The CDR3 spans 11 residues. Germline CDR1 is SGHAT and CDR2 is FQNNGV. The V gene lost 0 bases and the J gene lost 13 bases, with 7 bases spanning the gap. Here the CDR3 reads CASSLEDDQFF. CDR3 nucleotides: TGTGCCAGCAGCTTAGAAGACGACCAGTTCTTC.

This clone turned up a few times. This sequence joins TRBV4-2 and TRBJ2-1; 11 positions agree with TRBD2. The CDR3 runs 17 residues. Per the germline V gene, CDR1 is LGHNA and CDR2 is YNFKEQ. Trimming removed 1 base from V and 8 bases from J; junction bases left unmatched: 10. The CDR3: CASSQARSSGGRDEQFF. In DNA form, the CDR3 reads TGTGCCAGCAGCCAAGCGAGGTCTAGCGGGGGGAGGGATGAGCAGTTCTTC.

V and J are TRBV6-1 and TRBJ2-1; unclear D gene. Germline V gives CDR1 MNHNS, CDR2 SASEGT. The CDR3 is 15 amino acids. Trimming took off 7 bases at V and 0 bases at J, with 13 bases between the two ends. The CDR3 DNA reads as TGTGCCAGCACCCCGTTGTTGAGCTCCTACAATGAGCAGTTCTTC. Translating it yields CASTPLLSSYNEQFF.